This TCR beta chain derives from a study of chronic HIV infection and antiretroviral therapy. The J segment lost 5 bases and the V segment lost 7 bases, leaving 7 bases of the junction unmatched. Germline V gives CDR1 SQVTM, CDR2 ANQGSEA. The CDR3 has 13 amino acids. In its sample, this clonotype was seen a few times. One entry per CDR3 protein, called by TCRdb with MiXCR from the 5' RACE reads. The data contain over 40,000 distinct CDR3 sequences, about 18% of them singletons. Material: peripheral blood. The TCR comes from an adult who had HIV and had not received antiretroviral therapy, or was an uninfected healthy control (not recorded which). The chain recombines TRBV29-1 with TRBJ2-3, with TRBD2 matching over 9 bases. The CDR3 reads CSGSGSKRDTQYF. The CDR3, as DNA: TGCAGCGGTAGCGGGAGCAAGAGAGATACGCAGTATTTT.